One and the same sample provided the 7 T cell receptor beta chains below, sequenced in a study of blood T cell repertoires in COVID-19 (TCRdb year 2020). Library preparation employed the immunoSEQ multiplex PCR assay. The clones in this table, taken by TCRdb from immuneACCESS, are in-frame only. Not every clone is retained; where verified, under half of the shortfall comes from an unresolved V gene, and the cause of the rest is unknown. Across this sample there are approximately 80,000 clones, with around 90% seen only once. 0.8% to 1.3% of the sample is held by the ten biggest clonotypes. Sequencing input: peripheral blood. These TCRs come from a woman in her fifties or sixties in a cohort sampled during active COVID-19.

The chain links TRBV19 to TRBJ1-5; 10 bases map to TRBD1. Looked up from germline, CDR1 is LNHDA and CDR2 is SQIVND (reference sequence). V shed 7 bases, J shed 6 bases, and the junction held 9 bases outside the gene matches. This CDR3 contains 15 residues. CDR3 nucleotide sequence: TGTGCCAGTAATCGACAGGGGGCGTCAGGTCAGCCCCAGCATTTT. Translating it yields CASNRQGASGQPQHF.

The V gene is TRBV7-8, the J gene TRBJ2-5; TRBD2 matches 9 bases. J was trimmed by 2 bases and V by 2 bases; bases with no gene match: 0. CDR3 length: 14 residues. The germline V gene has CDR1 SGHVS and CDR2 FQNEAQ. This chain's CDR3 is CASSLLAGQETQYF. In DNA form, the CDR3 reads TGTGCCAGCAGCTTACTAGCGGGACAAGAGACCCAGTACTTC.

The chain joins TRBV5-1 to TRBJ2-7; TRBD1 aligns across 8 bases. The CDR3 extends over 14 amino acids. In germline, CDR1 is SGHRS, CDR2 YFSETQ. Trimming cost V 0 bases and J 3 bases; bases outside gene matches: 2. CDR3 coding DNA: TGCGCCAGCAGCTTGGGGGGACAGGACTACGAGCAGTACTTC. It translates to CASSLGGQDYEQYF.

The CDR3 sequence: CASSLEDSGRPKTQYF. CDR3 DNA: TGCGCCAGCAGCTTGGAAGATAGCGGGAGGCCGAAGACCCAGTACTTC. The rearrangement uses TRBV5-1 and TRBJ2-5, with 10 nucleotides matching TRBD2. The CDR3 length is 16 residues. J gave up 6 bases and V 0 bases, and 8 bases lay outside the gene matches. Germline V gene data show CDR1 as SGHRS and CDR2 as YFSETQ.

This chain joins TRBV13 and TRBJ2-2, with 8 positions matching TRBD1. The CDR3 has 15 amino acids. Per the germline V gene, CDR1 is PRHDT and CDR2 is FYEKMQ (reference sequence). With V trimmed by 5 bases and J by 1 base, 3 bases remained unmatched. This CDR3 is CASSPGTGNTGELFF. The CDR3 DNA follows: TGTGCCAGCAGCCCCGGGACAGGGAACACCGGGGAGCTGTTTTTT. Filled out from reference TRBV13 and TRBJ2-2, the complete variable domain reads AAGVIQSPRHLIKEKRETATLKCYPIPRHDTVYWYQQGPGQDPQFLISFYEKMQSDKGSIPDRFSAQQFSDYHSELNMSSLELGDSALYFCASSPGTGNTGELFFGEGSRLTVL.

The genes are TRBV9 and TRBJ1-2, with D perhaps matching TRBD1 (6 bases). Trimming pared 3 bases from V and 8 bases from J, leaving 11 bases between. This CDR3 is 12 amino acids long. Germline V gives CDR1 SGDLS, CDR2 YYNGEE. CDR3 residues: CASSAQGGGYTF. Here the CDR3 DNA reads TGTGCCAGCAGCGCACAGGGTGGCGGCTACACCTTC. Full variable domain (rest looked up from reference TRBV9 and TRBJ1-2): DSGVTQTPKHLITATGQRVTLRCSPRSGDLSVYWYQQSLDQGLQFLIQYYNGEERAKGNILERFSAQQFPDLHSELNLSSLELGDSALYFCASSAQGGGYTFGSGTRLTVV.

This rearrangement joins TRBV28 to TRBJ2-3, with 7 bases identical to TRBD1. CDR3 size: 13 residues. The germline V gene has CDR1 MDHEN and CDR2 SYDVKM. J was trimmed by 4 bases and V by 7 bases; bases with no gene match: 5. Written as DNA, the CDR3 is TGTGCCAGCAAAGGACAGGCGGCAGATACGCAGTATTTT. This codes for CASKGQAADTQYF.